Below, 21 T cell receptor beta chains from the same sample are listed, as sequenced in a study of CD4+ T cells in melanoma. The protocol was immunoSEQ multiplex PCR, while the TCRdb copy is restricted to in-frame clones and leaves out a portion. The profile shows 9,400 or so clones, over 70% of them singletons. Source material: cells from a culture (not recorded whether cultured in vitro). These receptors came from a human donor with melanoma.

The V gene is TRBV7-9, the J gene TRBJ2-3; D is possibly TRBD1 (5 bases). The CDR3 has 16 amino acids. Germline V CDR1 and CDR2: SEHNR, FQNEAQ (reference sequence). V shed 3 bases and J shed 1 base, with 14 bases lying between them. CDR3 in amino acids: CASSLLKGPRTDTQYF. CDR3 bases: TGTGCCAGCAGCTTGCTCAAGGGGCCCCGCACAGATACGCAGTATTTT.

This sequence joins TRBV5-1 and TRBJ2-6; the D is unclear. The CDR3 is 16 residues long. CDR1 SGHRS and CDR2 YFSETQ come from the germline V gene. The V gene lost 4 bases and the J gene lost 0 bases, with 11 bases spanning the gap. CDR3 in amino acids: CASSPPDVSGANVLTF. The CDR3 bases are TGCGCCAGCAGCCCGCCGGATGTCTCTGGGGCCAACGTCCTGACTTTC.

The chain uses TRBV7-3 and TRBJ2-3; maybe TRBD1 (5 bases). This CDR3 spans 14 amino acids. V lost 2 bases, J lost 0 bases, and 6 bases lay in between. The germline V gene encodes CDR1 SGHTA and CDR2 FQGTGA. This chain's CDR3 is CASSLGASTDTQYF. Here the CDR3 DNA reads TGTGCCAGCAGCTTAGGGGCTAGCACAGATACGCAGTATTTT.

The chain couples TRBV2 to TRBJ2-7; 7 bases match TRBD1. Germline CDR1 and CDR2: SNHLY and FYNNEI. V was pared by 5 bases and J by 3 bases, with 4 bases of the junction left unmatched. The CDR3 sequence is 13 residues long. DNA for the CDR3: TGTGCCAGCAGTTATGACAGGGTCTACGAGCAGTACTTC. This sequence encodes CASSYDRVYEQYF.

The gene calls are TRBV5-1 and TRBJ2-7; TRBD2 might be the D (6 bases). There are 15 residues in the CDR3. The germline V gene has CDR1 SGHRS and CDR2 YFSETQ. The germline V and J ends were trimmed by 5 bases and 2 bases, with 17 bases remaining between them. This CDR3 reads CASRLWGEHTYEQYF. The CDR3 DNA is TGCGCCAGCAGGTTGTGGGGGGAACATACCTACGAGCAGTACTTC.

The CDR3 bases are TGTGCCAGCAGCCCCAGGACAGGGGCGGCCTCCCACTATGGCTACACCTTC. Translated: CASSPRTGAASHYGYTF. V gene TRBV7-2 combines with J gene TRBJ1-2, with 9 bases matching TRBD1. V was clipped by 5 bases and J by 3 bases; unmatched bases: 13. The CDR3 loop spans 17 amino acids. From germline, CDR1 is SGHTA and CDR2 FQGNSA.

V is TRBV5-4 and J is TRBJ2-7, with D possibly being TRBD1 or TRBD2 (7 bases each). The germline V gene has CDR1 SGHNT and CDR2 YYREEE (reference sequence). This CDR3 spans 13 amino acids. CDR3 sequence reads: CGLRKQGGDEQYF. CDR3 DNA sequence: TGTGGATTACGAAAGCAGGGGGGGGACGAGCAGTACTTC.

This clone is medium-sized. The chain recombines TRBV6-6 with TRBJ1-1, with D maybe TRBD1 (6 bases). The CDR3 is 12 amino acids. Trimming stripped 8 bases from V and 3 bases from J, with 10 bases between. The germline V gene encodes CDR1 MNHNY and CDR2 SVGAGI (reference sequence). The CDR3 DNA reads TGTGCCAGCCGCCGGACAGACACTGAAGCTTTCTTT. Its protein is CASRRTDTEAFF.

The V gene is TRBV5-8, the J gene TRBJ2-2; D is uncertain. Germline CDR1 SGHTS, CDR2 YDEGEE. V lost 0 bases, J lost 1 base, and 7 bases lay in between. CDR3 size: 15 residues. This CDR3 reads CASSLAPRNTGELFF. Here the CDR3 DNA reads TGTGCCAGCAGCTTGGCCCCTAGGAACACCGGGGAGCTGTTTTTT.

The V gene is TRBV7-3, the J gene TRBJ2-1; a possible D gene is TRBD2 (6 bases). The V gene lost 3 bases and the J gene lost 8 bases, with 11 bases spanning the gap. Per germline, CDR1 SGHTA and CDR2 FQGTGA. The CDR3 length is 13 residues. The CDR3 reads CASSFWSGHEQFF. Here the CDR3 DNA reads TGTGCCAGCAGCTTCTGGAGCGGGCATGAGCAGTTCTTC.

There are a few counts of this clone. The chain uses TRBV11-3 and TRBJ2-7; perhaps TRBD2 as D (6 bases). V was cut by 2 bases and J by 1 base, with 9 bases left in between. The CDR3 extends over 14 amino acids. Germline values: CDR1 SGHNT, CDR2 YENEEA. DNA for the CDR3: TGTGCCAGCAGCTTATCGGGGGTTTCCTACGAGCAGTACTTC. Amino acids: CASSLSGVSYEQYF.

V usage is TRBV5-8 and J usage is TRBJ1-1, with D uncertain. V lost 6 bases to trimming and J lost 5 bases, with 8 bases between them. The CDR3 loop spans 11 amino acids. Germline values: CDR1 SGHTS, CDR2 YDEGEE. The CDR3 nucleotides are TGTGCCAGCAAAAGGAGGACTGAAGCTTTCTTT. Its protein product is CASKRRTEAFF.

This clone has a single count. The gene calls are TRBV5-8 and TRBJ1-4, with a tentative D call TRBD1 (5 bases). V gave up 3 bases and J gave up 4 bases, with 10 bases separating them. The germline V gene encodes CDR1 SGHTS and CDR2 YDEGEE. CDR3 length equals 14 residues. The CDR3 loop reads CASSSQGLNEKLFF. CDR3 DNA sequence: TGTGCCAGCAGCTCCCAGGGACTTAATGAAAAACTGTTTTTT.

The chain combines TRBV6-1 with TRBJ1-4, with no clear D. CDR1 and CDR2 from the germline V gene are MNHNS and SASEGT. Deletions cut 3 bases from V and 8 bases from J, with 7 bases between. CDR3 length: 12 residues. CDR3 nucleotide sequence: TGTGCCAGCAGTGAGGCGGGGGAAAAACTGTTTTTT. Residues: CASSEAGEKLFF.

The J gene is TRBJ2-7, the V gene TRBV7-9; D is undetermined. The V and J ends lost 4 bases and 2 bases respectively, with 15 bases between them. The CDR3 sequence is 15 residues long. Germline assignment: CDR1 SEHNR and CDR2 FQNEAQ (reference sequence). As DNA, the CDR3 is TGTGCCAGCAGCTCTCGGGTGCTGAGGACCTACGAGCAGTACTTC. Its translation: CASSSRVLRTYEQYF.

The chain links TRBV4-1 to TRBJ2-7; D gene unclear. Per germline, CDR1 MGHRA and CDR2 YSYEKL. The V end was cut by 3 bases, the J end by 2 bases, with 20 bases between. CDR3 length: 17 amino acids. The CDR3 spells CASSHPNARHRPYEQYF. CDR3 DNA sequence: TGCGCCAGCAGCCACCCCAACGCGCGGCATAGACCCTACGAGCAGTACTTC.

The DNA for the CDR3 is TGTGCCATCAGTGAAGGACCGATCTATGGCTACACCTTC. Translation: CAISEGPIYGYTF. V is TRBV10-3 and J is TRBJ1-2; no reliable D call. V dropped 3 bases and J dropped 4 bases, with 9 bases sitting between them. The CDR3 sequence is 13 residues long. Germline V gene sequence: CDR1 ENHRY, CDR2 SYGVKD.

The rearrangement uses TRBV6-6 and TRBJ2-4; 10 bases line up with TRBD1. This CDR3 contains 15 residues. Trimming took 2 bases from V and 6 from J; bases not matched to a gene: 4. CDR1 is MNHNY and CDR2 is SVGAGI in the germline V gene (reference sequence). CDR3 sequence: CASSYPGQGGNIQYF. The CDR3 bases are TGTGCCAGCAGTTACCCAGGACAGGGGGGAAACATTCAGTACTTC.

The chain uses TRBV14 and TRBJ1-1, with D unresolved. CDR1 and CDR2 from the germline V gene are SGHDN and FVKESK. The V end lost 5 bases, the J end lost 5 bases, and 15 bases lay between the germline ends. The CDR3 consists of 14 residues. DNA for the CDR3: TGTGCCAGCAGCTACGAGGGTGATTGGACTGAAGCTTTCTTT. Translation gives CASSYEGDWTEAFF.

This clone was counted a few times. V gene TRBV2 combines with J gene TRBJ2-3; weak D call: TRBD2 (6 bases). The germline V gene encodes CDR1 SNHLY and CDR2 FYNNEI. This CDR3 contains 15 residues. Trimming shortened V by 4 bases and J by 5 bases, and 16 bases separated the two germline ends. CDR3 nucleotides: TGTGCCAGCAGTGCGGAGGGAGAAGGGGTAGATACGCAGTATTTT. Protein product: CASSAEGEGVDTQYF.

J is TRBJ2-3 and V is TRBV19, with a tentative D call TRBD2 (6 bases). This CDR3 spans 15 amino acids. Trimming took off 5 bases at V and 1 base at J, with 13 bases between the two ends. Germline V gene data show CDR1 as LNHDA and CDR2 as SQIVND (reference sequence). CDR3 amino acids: CASSLRRLGTDTQYF. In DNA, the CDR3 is TGTGCCAGTAGTCTTCGCAGACTAGGCACAGATACGCAGTATTTT.